Below, one TCR beta chain is given with its context. It was with 60 Vbeta and 13 Jbeta primers that the PCR ran. Some clones are missing from TCRdb's copy, which holds only in-frame ones; the method was immunoSEQ multiplex PCR. The sample records hundreds of thousands of clones, approximately 82% being singletons. This entry comes from a study of cytomegalovirus exposure and HLA in healthy donors. CDR3 length equals 14 residues. Trimming shortened V by 1 base and J by 6 bases, and 10 bases separated the two germline ends. The germline CDR1 and CDR2 sequences are SGHVS and FQNEAQ. This chain uses TRBV7-8 with TRBJ2-1; D ambiguous. The clonotype originates from a woman aged 40 to 50 in good health and CMV-seronegative. Specimen: PBMCs. CDR3 sequence: CASSLVFEANEQFF. The CDR3 DNA is TGTGCCAGCAGCTTAGTATTTGAAGCCAATGAGCAGTTCTTC.